The following is a TCR beta chain sequence with its context. V lost 1 base, J lost 5 bases, and 8 bases lay in between. The CDR3 is made up of 13 amino acids. Per the germline V gene, CDR1 is LNHDA and CDR2 is SQIVND (reference sequence). These data come from a study of CD8 T cells in Susac syndrome. Reverse transcription used about 0.45 to 1 ug RNA and random hexamers. TCRdb reanalysed the immunoSEQ multiplex PCR reads using MiXCR and keeps one entry per CDR3 protein. Seen here are 75,000 to 100,000 distinct CDR3 sequences, about 94% observed once, and the top ten hold 0.25% to 0.3%. What was sequenced was CD8+ T cells from PBMCs. The genes are TRBV19 and TRBJ1-1; D is unresolved. The clonotype was recovered from a human donor in good health. DNA of the CDR3: TGTGCCAGTAGTATAGCGGGAAGAACTGAAGCTTTCTTT. Translated: CASSIAGRTEAFF.